One sample yielded the 27 T cell receptor beta chains listed below, sequenced in a study of T cell clonality in common variable immunodeficiency. The assay was immunoSEQ multiplex PCR, and TCRdb's table has in-frame clones only and misses some. Singletons are absent from the sample, which has around 19,000 clones. What these receptors recognize is not known. Study-level points and caveats: Reportedly, TCR beta sequences from common variable immunodeficiency showed fewer deletions and N-nucleotide insertions.

The sample taken for sequencing was peripheral blood mononuclear cells. The receptors were sampled from a human donor with common variable immunodeficiency.

In this sample, this clone turned up a few times. Read data end 3 residues before the CDR3 end; the end is taken from the germline J gene. The genes are TRBV7-2 and TRBJ2-7; D may be TRBD2 (7 bases). This CDR3 has 14 amino acids. CDR1 and CDR2 from the germline V gene are SGHTA and FQGNSA. The ends were cut back, 3 bases at V and 4 bases at J, with 13 bases in the middle. The covered CDR3 bases are TGTGCCAGCAGCTTTGGGGGGGCGTCTTACGAG. It encodes CASSFGGASYE. The CDR3, in full, reads CASSFGGASYEQYF.

Points on this clone: Read sequence stops 3 residues before the CDR3 end, and the germline J gene provides the missing end. The rearrangement uses TRBV7-9 and TRBJ1-2; 9 bases are a match to TRBD1. The CDR3 runs 15 residues. CDR1 SEHNR and CDR2 FQNEAQ come from the germline V gene (reference sequence). CDR3 residues: CASSLEIGTGKGYTF. Incomplete CDR3 DNA: TGTGCCAGCAGCTTAGAAATCGGGACAGGGAAGGGC. The full variable domain, completed using reference TRBV7-9 and TRBJ1-2, is DTGVSQNPRHKITKRGQNVTFRCDPISEHNRLYWYRQTLGQGPEFLTYFQNEAQLEKSRLLSDRFSAERPKGSFSTLEIQRTEQGDSAMYLCASSLEIGTGKGYTFGSGTRLTVV.

This clone was detected only a few times. The missing CDR3 end, 3 residues past where the read stops, is filled in from the germline J gene. The gene calls are TRBV18 and TRBJ1-1; tentatively, D is TRBD1 (5 bases). V lost 3 bases, J lost 1 base, and 15 bases lay in between. The CDR3 spans 16 residues. Germline CDR1 and CDR2: KGHSH and LQKENI. The CDR3 bases that were read are TGTGCCAGCTCACCTGGGTATAGAGGACAGAACACTGAA. It yields the protein CASSPGYRGQNTE. The CDR3, in full, reads CASSPGYRGQNTEAFF.

Comments on this clone: The read terminates 3 residues ahead of where the CDR3 ends, so the germline J gene completes it. The chain combines TRBV6-2 or TRBV6-3 with TRBJ2-5; D may be TRBD1 (6 bases). Germline V gene data show CDR1 as MNHEY and CDR2 as SVGEGT. The V end was cut by 4 bases, the J end by 1 base, with 16 bases between. The CDR3 spans 16 residues. The CDR3 reads CASSSTGQGAQETQYF. The CDR3 bases that were read are TGTGCCAGCAGTTCTACAGGGCAGGGAGCCCAAGAGACC.

Concerning this clone: The DNA ends 3 residues before the CDR3 does, and the rest of the CDR3 is filled in from the germline J gene. The chain links TRBV7-9 to TRBJ1-1, with D perhaps matching TRBD1 (5 bases). V lost 5 bases to trimming and J lost 7 bases, with 11 bases between them. Germline CDR1 reads SEHNR; CDR2 reads FQNEAQ (reference sequence). The length of the CDR3 is 12 residues. CDR3 protein: CASSPGRDEAFF. The sequenced CDR3 bases are TGTGCCAGCAGCCCAGGCAGGGATGAA.

Notes on this clone: The read terminates 3 residues ahead of where the CDR3 ends, so the germline J gene completes it. V and J are TRBV19 and TRBJ2-6; D call uncertain. Germline CDR1 reads LNHDA; CDR2 reads SQIVND (reference sequence). The CDR3 contains 15 residues. The V gene lost 5 bases and the J gene lost 0 bases, with 8 bases spanning the gap. The chain's CDR3 is CASSPLSSGANVLTF. Incomplete CDR3 DNA: TGTGCCAGTAGTCCCCTTTCCTCTGGGGCCAACGTC.

This clone showed up just a few times. The read is 3 residues too short to cover the CDR3 end, so that end is filled in from the germline J gene. The chain employs TRBV7-9 and TRBJ2-3, with TRBD2 matching over 11 bases. Germline assignment: CDR1 SEHNR and CDR2 FQNEAQ (reference sequence). The CDR3 has 14 residues. V dropped 7 bases and J dropped 2; count of bases not matched to a gene: 2. The DNA read from the CDR3 is TGTGCCAGCAAGGGACTAGCGGACACAGATACG. Translating gives CASKGLADTDT. The full CDR3 is CASKGLADTDTQYF.

Comment on this clone: The CDR3 end lies 3 residues beyond the end of the read and is filled in from the germline J gene. This chain joins TRBV6-2 or TRBV6-3 and TRBJ2-2, with 14 bases identical to TRBD2. J gave up 4 bases and V 5 bases, and 3 bases lay outside the gene matches. The CDR3 has 16 amino acids. Germline V gene data show CDR1 as MNHEY and CDR2 as SVGEGT. The sequenced part of the CDR3 DNA is TGTGCCAGCAGTGAGACTAGCGGGAGGGCCACCGGGGAG. The encoded protein is CASSETSGRATGE. The entire CDR3 protein reads CASSETSGRATGELFF.

Sample share makes this clone medium-sized. CDR3 DNA (partial): TGTGCCAGCAGCGCAGGGGGACCGGGACAACGAGTCGAGACC. This codes for CASSAGGPGQRVET. The full CDR3 protein is CASSAGGPGQRVETQYF. This sequence joins TRBV9 and TRBJ2-5; TRBD1 agrees at 7 bases. The CDR3 extends 3 residues past the end of the read, so its final part is completed from the germline J gene. Per germline, CDR1 SGDLS and CDR2 YYNGEE. V was pared by 3 bases and J by 5 bases, with 16 bases of the junction left unmatched. The CDR3 is 17 amino acids.

CDR3 in amino acids: CASSPGTSAYNEQFF. The CDR3 bases that were read are TGTGCCAGCAGCCCCGGGACTAGCGCCTACAATGAG. V and J are TRBV7-9 and TRBJ2-1; 10 bases align to TRBD2. The read finishes 3 residues shy of the CDR3 end, and the germline J gene is used to complete it. CDR1 is SEHNR, CDR2 FQNEAQ, per germline (reference sequence). The V segment lost 5 bases and the J segment 2 bases; nucleotides outside the gene matches: 3. The CDR3 is 15 amino acids.

The CDR3 reads CAGAGDRGNQPQHF. Partial CDR3 DNA: TGTGCCGGAGCCGGGGACAGGGGGAATCAGCCC. The V call is TRBV2, the J call TRBJ1-5, with 11 bases fitting TRBD1. The CDR3 end lies 3 residues beyond the end of the read and is filled in from the germline J gene. The V segment lost 11 bases and the J segment 4 bases; nucleotides outside the gene matches: 7. Germline CDR1 is SNHLY and CDR2 is FYNNEI. The CDR3 spans 14 residues.

The CDR3 region is CASSTTPGGDTQYF. The sequenced part of the CDR3 DNA is TGTGCCAGCTCGACGACCCCGGGGGGAGATACG. This chain uses TRBV18 with TRBJ2-3, with TRBD2 matching over 7 bases. The sequenced fragment ends 3 residues before the CDR3 boundary, so the rest is inferred from the germline J gene. The CDR3 covers 14 residues. Germline assignment: CDR1 KGHSH and CDR2 LQKENI. Trimming took 6 bases from V and 5 from J; bases not matched to a gene: 8. Complete variable domain (other parts from reference TRBV18 and TRBJ2-3): NAGVMQNPRHLVRRRGQEARLRCSPMKGHSHVYWYRQLPEEGLKFMVYLQKENIIDESGMPKERFSAEFPKEGPSILRIQQVVRGDSAAYFCASSTTPGGDTQYFGPGTRLTVL.

This clone has just a few counts. CDR3 loop: CAWSGPSGRVTQYF. CDR3 DNA, as far as it was read: TGTGCCTGGAGTGGACCTAGCGGGAGGGTTACG. V is TRBV30 and J is TRBJ2-3; 12 nucleotides agree with TRBD2. The missing CDR3 end, 3 residues past where the read stops, is filled in from the germline J gene. Germline V gives CDR1 GTSNPN, CDR2 SVGIG (reference sequence). The CDR3 totals 14 residues. V was clipped by 1 base and J by 8 bases; unmatched bases: 4.

This clone has a handful of counts. The missing CDR3 end, 3 residues past where the read stops, is filled in from the germline J gene. V is TRBV7-2 and J is TRBJ1-1; D is unresolved. CDR3 length: 11 residues. Germline V CDR1 and CDR2: SGHTA, FQGNSA. CDR3 protein: CASSLGLWAFF. The covered CDR3 bases are TGTGCCAGCAGCTTGGGCCTGTGG.

This clone turned up a few times. The read stops 3 residues short of the end of the CDR3; the missing end is completed from the germline J gene. The chain uses TRBV6-2 or TRBV6-3 and TRBJ2-5; 10 bases fit TRBD1. Germline CDR1 reads MNHEY; CDR2 reads SVGEGT. V lost 6 bases and J lost 4; bases outside the gene matches: 5. The CDR3 covers 14 residues. CDR3 DNA (partial): TGTGCCAGCAGCACCGGGACAGGGGTAGAGACC. This gives the protein CASSTGTGVET. The whole CDR3 sequence reads CASSTGTGVETQYF.

Only a few counts were recorded for this clone. The sequence runs out 3 residues before the end of the CDR3; the remainder is reconstructed from the germline J gene. This rearrangement joins TRBV7-7 to TRBJ2-1; D is perhaps TRBD1 (6 bases). Trimming took 1 base from V and 9 from J, leaving 10 bases between them. CDR3 size: 13 residues. Germline CDR1 is SSHAT and CDR2 is FNYEAQ (reference sequence). The CDR3 sequence is CASSLDRVAEQFF. Partial CDR3 DNA: TGTGCCAGCAGCTTAGACAGGGTTGCTGAG.

Turning to this clone: The sequenced fragment ends 3 residues before the CDR3 boundary, so the rest is inferred from the germline J gene. V and J are TRBV7-2 and TRBJ1-2; tentative D call: TRBD1 (5 bases). Germline loops: CDR1 SGHTA, CDR2 FQGNSA. Between the trimmed V and J ends, which lost 6 bases and 2 bases, there was a span of 13 bases. This CDR3 is built from 14 residues. The CDR3 spells CASSPTDSNYGYTF. CDR3 DNA (partial): TGTGCCAGCAGTCCAACAGACAGCAACTATGGC.

This clone was seen only a few times. Read coverage stops 3 residues before the CDR3 terminus; the germline J gene supplies the remainder. V and J are TRBV11-2 and TRBJ2-5; D not resolved. The germline gives CDR1 SGHAT, CDR2 FQNNGV. This CDR3 has 11 residues. The part of the CDR3 DNA that was read is TGTGCCAGCAGCTTAAGGGTTACC. Translating it yields CASSLRVT. The full-length CDR3 reads as CASSLRVTQYF.

This clone was counted only a few times. The CDR3 end lies 3 residues beyond the end of the read and is filled in from the germline J gene. The V gene is TRBV30, the J gene TRBJ2-1; 9 bases fit TRBD1. V gave up 4 bases and J gave up 4 bases; unmatched junction bases: 11. This CDR3 has 16 amino acids. The germline CDR1 and CDR2 sequences are GTSNPN and SVGIG (reference sequence). The CDR3 loop is CAWNPKGQGRYNEQFF. CDR3 DNA, as far as it was read: TGTGCCTGGAACCCCAAAGGACAGGGGAGGTACAATGAG. Together with reference TRBV30 and TRBJ2-1, the CDR3 gives the full variable domain: SQTIHQWPATLVQPVGSPLSLECTVEGTSNPNLYWYRQAAGRGLQLLFYSVGIGQISSEVPQNLSASRPQDRQFILSSKKLLLSDSGFYLCAWNPKGQGRYNEQFFGPGTRLTVL.

There are a few counts of this clone. The read is 3 residues too short to cover the CDR3 end, so that end is filled in from the germline J gene. V gene TRBV6-2 or TRBV6-3 combines with J gene TRBJ2-5; 8 nucleotides agree with TRBD2. The CDR3 loop spans 15 amino acids. The V gene's germline CDR1 is MNHEY and CDR2 SVGEGT. With V trimmed by 8 bases and J by 0 bases, 8 bases remained unmatched. CDR3 region: CASGRAGEYQETQYF. The DNA read from the CDR3 is TGTGCCAGCGGGCGAGCGGGAGAGTACCAAGAGACC.

This clone was recorded a few times. The missing CDR3 end, 3 residues past where the read stops, is filled in from the germline J gene. The J gene is TRBJ2-1, the V gene TRBV19; TRBD2 aligns across 10 bases. Germline V lookup: CDR1 LNHDA, CDR2 SQIVND (reference sequence). This CDR3 contains 15 residues. J gave up 3 bases and V 5 bases, and 4 bases lay outside the gene matches. Here the CDR3 reads CASSLTSGLYNEQFF. Incomplete CDR3 DNA: TGTGCCAGTAGTCTGACTAGCGGGCTCTACAATGAG.

In the case of this clone: The CDR3 end lies 3 residues beyond the end of the read and is filled in from the germline J gene. This chain links TRBV5-6 with TRBJ1-5, with D possibly being TRBD1 (6 bases). The V gene lost 0 bases and the J gene lost 6 bases, with 13 bases spanning the gap. The germline V gene encodes CDR1 SGHDT and CDR2 YYEEEE. CDR3 length: 15 amino acids. Incomplete CDR3 DNA: TGTGCCAGCAGCTTGGCAGGACAGCGGGGTCAGCCC. Its translation is CASSLAGQRGQP. The full CDR3 protein is CASSLAGQRGQPQHF.

This clone has more than one count but fewer than ten. The sequence runs out 3 residues before the end of the CDR3; the remainder is reconstructed from the germline J gene. The chain employs TRBV7-2 and TRBJ1-6; 7 positions agree with TRBD1. CDR1 and CDR2 from the germline V gene are SGHTA and FQGNSA. Losses at the gene ends were 1 base for V and 10 bases for J; bases not matched to a gene: 7. The CDR3 totals 15 residues. Here the CDR3 reads CASSLGQGILSPLHF. Partial CDR3 DNA: TGTGCCAGCAGCTTAGGACAGGGAATTTTGTCACCC.

Points on this clone: From the germline J gene comes the end of the CDR3, since the read stops 3 residues before it. V usage is TRBV7-9 and J usage is TRBJ2-1; possibly TRBD1 for D (6 bases). From germline, CDR1 is SEHNR and CDR2 FQNEAQ (reference sequence). The V end lost 4 bases, the J end lost 4 bases, and 14 bases lay between the germline ends. This CDR3 region has 15 residues. CDR3 amino acids: CASSSDRPVYNEQFF. The DNA read from the CDR3 is TGTGCCAGCAGCTCCGACAGGCCAGTTTACAATGAG.

This clone occurred a few times. Sequencing ends 3 residues short of the CDR3 end; the germline J gene provides the rest. The chain uses TRBV2 and TRBJ2-7, with D uncertain. The CDR3 runs to 13 residues. The V gene lost 5 bases and the J gene lost 5 bases, with 13 bases spanning the gap. Looked up from germline, CDR1 is SNHLY and CDR2 is FYNNEI. CDR3 sequence reads: CASSNSMAHEQYF. The covered CDR3 bases are TGTGCCAGCAGTAACAGCATGGCCCACGAG.

This clone was counted between two and nine times. Sequence at one end of the junction differs from germline and may be a read error. The CDR3 end is not reached by the read, which stops 3 residues before it; the germline J gene fills it in. The rearrangement joins TRBV7-7 to TRBJ2-5, with 10 nucleotides matching TRBD1. CDR1 and CDR2 from the germline V gene are SSHAT and FNYEAQ (reference sequence). The CDR3 has 15 residues. The CDR3 reads CASSPDRGSRETQYF. The part of the CDR3 DNA that was read is TGTGCTAGCAGCCCGGACAGGGGGTCCCGGGAGACC.

Remarks on this clone: Read coverage stops 3 residues before the CDR3 terminus; the germline J gene supplies the remainder. V gene TRBV18 combines with J gene TRBJ2-5, with D unclear. The CDR3 is 13 amino acids. The germline CDR1 and CDR2 sequences are KGHSH and LQKENI. Trimming pared 9 bases from V and 4 bases from J, leaving 15 bases between. CDR3 residues: CASSTVILETQYF. CDR3 bases read: TGTGCCAGTTCCACTGTAATCCTAGAGACC.